This T cell receptor (beta chain) appears in the sequencing data of a study of cytomegalovirus exposure and HLA in healthy donors (dated by TCRdb to 2015 to 2018). Concerning the study at large: In an earlier analysis of under 750 of the donors, 276 Gb of sequence data and 100 million or so unique TCR beta sequences from roughly 180 million T cells were reported. High-throughput TCR immunosequencing, statistical association of individual TCRs with disease status, and machine learning were combined to predict cytomegalovirus infection status. Across around 400 genotyped donors of the cohort, an average of 235,054 unique TCR beta nucleotide sequences per donor were sequenced, and roughly 20% of those sequences were non-productive. An earlier analysis of around 540 of the donors applied high-throughput TCR beta sequencing to assess whether each TCR beta V gene segment acted as functional or pseudogenic. Rather than drawing on any new phenotypic data, the later analysis identified candidate immune exposures from TCR beta sequences and the way those sequences occurred across donors. A later analysis re-analyzed previously published TCR beta repertoires from approximately 670 donors and added high-resolution HLA genotyping to study TCR occurrence patterns. HLA typing included class I and class II loci at four-digit resolution. The number of donors typed differed by locus, with about 629-630 for A, B, C, DRB1 and DQB1, more than 500 for DQA1, 606 for DPA1, and some 440 for DPB1. Besides the first cohort of 666 subjects, a separate validation cohort made up of over a hundred different subjects was used. In a later genetic analysis, genome-wide SNP genotypes for about three fifths of the 666 donors were used, and that subset was treated as a discovery cohort. The study profiled the T cell repertoires of hundreds of subjects by immunosequencing and related them to cytomegalovirus serostatus. Of the roughly 400 genotyped donors, 65% to 90% fell in the genetic ancestry cluster associated with self-reported Caucasian donors. The aim of the study was to test whether cataloging public T cell receptors could identify signatures of past pathogen exposure. Donor age, sex, ethnicity and CMV serostatus were compiled alongside the repertoire data. Every repertoire in the discovery cohort had been generated on one and the same sequencing platform. Because of strong linkage in the cohort, four or five DR-DQ haplotypes were treated as single units for association and clustering. About 300 gigabases of sequencing data and approximately 92 million unique TCR sequences made up an early release that covered 500 to 650 HLA-typed donors.

With respect to this clone: The target of this receptor is not known. No base quality information exists; no much larger clone differs at one position.

Libraries were built with the immunoSEQ multiplex PCR assay. A mixture of 60 forward primers for TCR Vbeta segments and 13 reverse primers for TCR Jbeta segments was used in the multiplex PCR. The CDR3 region of rearranged TCR beta genes was amplified from genomic DNA with a multiplex PCR assay. The Illumina HiSeq System was used to sequence the amplified TCR beta libraries as 87-base-pair reads. Under the source paper's analysis protocol: A later analysis counted some 74 million unique TCR beta chains across the 666 repertoires, and some 11 million of these chains were shared by at least two donors. To remove PCR and sequencing errors, raw reads were error-corrected and collapsed into unique sequences using a nearest-neighbor algorithm that merged closely related sequences. V, D and J gene segments were assigned by aligning CDR3 sequences to IMGT reference sequences. For a sequence to be retained, a match of at least six nucleotides was required to both a V gene segment and a J gene segment. Rearrangements were classified as productive when the CDR3 lacked stop codons and remained in frame with V and J, and all other rearrangements were classified as non-productive. Following IMGT convention, CDR3 was defined as the stretch from the second conserved V-encoded cysteine to the conserved J-encoded phenylalanine. Sequences without an unambiguous match to a single V gene segment were excluded from the earlier analysis of 450 to 750 of the donors. In an earlier analysis of almost 600 of the donors, a V segment was called functional when productive rearrangements were above 56.7%, and segregating when the standard deviation between donors exceeded 5%. A statistical classification framework was developed to diagnose cytomegalovirus status using the catalog of TCR beta chain sequences. V and J gene assignment, in a later analysis, came from comparing TCR nucleotide sequences with IMGT/GENE-DB human TR gene sequences. The TCRdist pipeline was used in a later analysis to assign CDR3 sequences and most-parsimonious VDJ recombination scenarios. In a later analysis, each TCR beta chain was defined by its CDR3 amino acid sequence together with its V-gene family, and reads without a unique V-gene family were excluded. To address suspected cross-contamination and a sequencing artifact, a later analysis removed several hundred highly shared, low-generation-probability nucleotide sequences. For each public chain, a later analysis derived a clonal expansion index from normalized ranks of inferred template counts within each repertoire. A later analysis computed generation probabilities with a VDJ recombination model fitted to out-of-frame rearrangements, and checked the results against IGoR. A later analysis scored TCR-TCR, TCR-HLA and TCR-CMV co-occurrence with hypergeometric tests, applying a repertoire-size bias correction to TCR pairs. To estimate false discovery rates, a later analysis permuted the HLA or CMV assignments 20 times. A later analysis grouped co-occurring TCRs with DBSCAN, adding TCRdist sequence similarity when clustering within HLA-allele-positive subsets. Repertoires with fewer than 30,000 or more than 120,000 public chains, plus five repertoires with anomalous nucleotide sharing, were excluded from co-occurrence clustering. Drawn from immuneACCESS, this table holds only the in-frame rearrangements with V and J called that TCRdb kept. Clones are partly lost; checked studies trace under half to an unresolved V gene and leave the rest unexplained. V, J and clone size derive from that table, while D and trimming were established from the DNA sequence. This sample is represented by 150,000 to 250,000 clones; 82% of them were singletons. Jointly, the top ten make up about 0.094% of the sample.

The cohort comprised under 700 healthy bone marrow donors. All cohort members were sampled while nominally healthy, although unrecorded immune exposures were likely present. The donor tested CMV seronegative, placing the donor among the 352 seronegative members of the cohort. Every donor gave a peripheral blood sample, and the peripheral blood mononuclear cells from that sample were used for TCR beta sequencing. Genomic DNA extraction from the blood cell samples was performed with the Qiagen DNeasy Blood Extraction Kit. Taken from cysteine to phenylalanine, the CDR3 has 15 residues. Only the CDR3 region is kept as DNA, spanning 45 bases read in frame from base 1. Compared with germline, V lacks 5 bases and J lacks 3 bases; bases without a gene match: 6. CDR1 SGHTA and CDR2 FQGNSA are derived from the germline V gene. Study-wide findings and limitations: A total of fewer than 200 TCR beta chains were listed by the study as associated with cytomegalovirus. In a later analysis, HLA-associated TCR beta chains showed more clonal expansion and lower generation probabilities than non-associated chains that were equally common. This cohort had only TCR beta chains sequenced, and the lack of alpha or paired-chain data limited which features could be detected. A later genetic analysis reported fewer N-insertions in productive TCRs among donors in an Asian-associated ancestry cluster than the roughly 620-donor mean. Most CMV-associated TCR beta chains appeared to be HLA-restricted in a later analysis, and the HLA associations seemed to be driven largely by CMV exposure. Linkage disequilibrium might explain the correlated functional status among segregating V segments, but an unknown experimental factor could not be ruled out. According to the authors, the approach could potentially be generalized to other disease states and immunological phenotypes. Some IMGT-functional V segments, including TRBV6-2 and TRBV6-3, could not be told apart with the 87-base-pair reads, so those segments were excluded. Sequencing depth was assumed to be roughly uniform across donors in the presence/absence analyses, though that assumption may not hold. HLA typing was unavailable for some donors at each locus, so association tests used only the typed subset. A later analysis reported that several top co-occurrence clusters appeared linked to parvovirus B19, influenza, CMV and Epstein-Barr virus. The classifier was reported to diagnose cytomegalovirus status with high specificity and sensitivity in both the original cohort and the validation cohort. A further reported finding was that TCR beta sequences accurately predicted the HLA-A and HLA-B alleles for most subjects in the first cohort. In a later analysis, TCR association rates were found to vary across HLA loci, with the most associated TCRs seen for DRB1 alleles and the fewest for HLA-C alleles. For the cohort, immune exposure information was limited to CMV serostatus. A few of the identified cytomegalovirus-associated TCR beta chains were confirmed in vitro to be specific for cytomegalovirus antigens. Because counts were too low, about 17 rarely observed V segments, including chromosome 9 orphons, were excluded from the earlier analysis of 587 of the donors. When HLA alleles, especially DR and DQ, strongly co-occurred, TCR associations were difficult to assign to individual alleles. An earlier analysis of 587 of the donors showed that most TCR beta V segments appeared in productive rearrangements either about 87% or about 30% of the time, which broadly matched IMGT annotations. The sequencing pipeline was judged likely to have produced a cluster of highly shared sequence variants as a technical artifact. An association between a missense DCLRE1C variant and V-gene and J-gene trimming of TCR beta chains was found in a later genetic analysis and replicated in an independent cohort. While some public TCRs were present in many individuals, most TCR sequences turned up only very rarely across donors. A later analysis associated 17,000 or so TCR beta sequences with specific HLA alleles at a false discovery rate of 0.05.

The rearranged chain carries TRBV7-2 and TRBJ1-3; 8 of the junction bases match TRBD1. The receptor's source is a boy aged 2-9 years in good health and CMV-seronegative. The sample comprised PBMCs. The CDR3 sequence is CASSDQGAYGNTIYF. The nucleotide sequence is TGTGCCAGCAGCGACCAGGGGGCGTATGGAAACACCATATATTTT.